This entry features one T cell receptor beta chain sequence. Its specificity is not known. Naive CD8 cells lacked CD45RO, underwent positive selection for CCR7 and left out terminally differentiated effector memory CD45RA+ cells. The sample is drawn from a study of shared clonotypes between healthy human individuals. Findings and caveats of the study: Generation probabilities of non-shared clonotypes were lower (relative to those shared by all four donors).

200 to 250 ng DNA, about 33,000 T cell genomes, went into each sorted-subset replicate PCR. Produced via immunoSEQ multiplex PCR; TCRdb's table is partial and in-frame only. Among about 700,000 clones listed, 90% to 95% were seen once. With 1 base removed from V and 4 bases from J, the gap between germline ends came to 8 bases. In germline, CDR1 is MDHEN, CDR2 SYDVKM. The CDR3 has 14 residues. The chain joins TRBV28 to TRBJ2-1; TRBD1 is a possible D gene (5 bases). Sample: naive CD8+ T cells sorted from blood. The receptor's source is a young man in good health. The CDR3 loop is CASSLLGQYNEQFF. DNA of the CDR3: TGTGCCAGCAGTTTATTGGGGCAATACAATGAGCAGTTCTTC.